This T cell receptor beta chain was sequenced in a study of T cells in localized non-small cell lung cancer. The assay was immunoSEQ multiplex PCR, and TCRdb's table has in-frame clones only and misses some. The profile covers 50,000 to 60,000 clones, with about 78% appearing a single time and more than 4% taken by the ten largest. The CDR3 extends over 12 amino acids. Germline lookup yields CDR1 MGHRA and CDR2 YSYEKL. V lost 1 base and J 2 bases, leaving 2 bases between the germline ends. The chain recombines TRBV4-1 with TRBJ1-2, with unresolved D. This clonotype was sampled from a woman aged 35 to 70 with stage II lung adenocarcinoma. Sample: PBMCs, taken before any cancer treatment. The CDR3 region is CASSQGNYGYTF. CDR3 DNA sequence: TGCGCCAGCAGCCAAGGGAACTATGGCTACACCTTC.